The text below deals with one T cell receptor beta chain. Its antigen remains unidentified. The CDR3 length is 15 residues. Germline CDR1 MNHNS, CDR2 SASEGT. The V gene end was trimmed by 7 bases and the J gene end by 0 bases; junction bases not matched to a gene: 3. The PCR had 60 Vbeta and 13 Jbeta primers. The assay was immunoSEQ multiplex PCR, and TCRdb's table has in-frame clones only and misses some. Of about 200,000 clones listed, 76% were seen once; the top ten hold approximately 0.63%. The data were taken from a study of cytomegalovirus exposure and HLA in healthy donors. Healthy bone marrow donors made up the donors. Findings of the study overall: A previous analysis found most TCR beta V segments productive roughly 87% or roughly 30% of the time. Later findings reportedly placed an Asian-associated ancestry cluster below the roughly 690-donor mean for N-insertions. Testing in vitro showed a few CMV-associated chains specific for CMV antigens.

This TCR derives from a man in his late teens or twenties in good health and CMV-seronegative. The specimen sequenced was PBMCs. This chain connects TRBV6-1 to TRBJ1-3; 10 bases agree with TRBD1. CDR3 bases: TGTGCCAGCACTTGGACAGGGGGCTCTGGAAACACCATATATTTT. This translates into CASTWTGGSGNTIYF.